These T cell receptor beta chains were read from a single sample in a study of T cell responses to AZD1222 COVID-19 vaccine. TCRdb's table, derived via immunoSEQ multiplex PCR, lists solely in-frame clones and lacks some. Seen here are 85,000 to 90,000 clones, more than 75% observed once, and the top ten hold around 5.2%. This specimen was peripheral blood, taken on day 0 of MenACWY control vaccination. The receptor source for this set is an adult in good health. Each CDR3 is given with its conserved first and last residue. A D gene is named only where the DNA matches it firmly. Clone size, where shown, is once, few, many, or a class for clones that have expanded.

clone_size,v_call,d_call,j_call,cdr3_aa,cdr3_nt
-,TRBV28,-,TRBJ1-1,CASSSGQNTEAFF,TGTGCCAGCAGTTCCGGACAGAACACTGAAGCTTTCTTT
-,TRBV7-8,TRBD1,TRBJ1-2,CASSGTGALNYGYTF,TGTGCCAGCAGCGGCACAGGGGCCCTTAACTATGGCTACACCTTC
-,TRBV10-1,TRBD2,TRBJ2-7,CASSESRTSGAYEQYF,TGCGCCAGCAGTGAGTCACGGACTAGCGGGGCCTACGAGCAGTACTTC
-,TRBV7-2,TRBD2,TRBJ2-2,CASSGRGEARGTGELFF,TGTGCCAGCAGCGGGCGGGGGGAAGCCCGTGGCACCGGGGAGCTGTTTTTT
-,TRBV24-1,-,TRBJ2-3,CATSDSSLLSGGITDTQYF,TGTGCCACCAGTGATTCCTCTCTCCTTTCAGGGGGGATAACAGATACGCAGTATTTT
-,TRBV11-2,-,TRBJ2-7,CASSLDGGYSYEQYF,TGTGCCAGCAGCTTAGATGGAGGATACTCCTACGAGCAGTACTTC
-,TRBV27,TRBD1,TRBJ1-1,CASSLLLDRVNTEAFF,TGTGCCAGCAGTTTGCTCTTAGACAGGGTGAACACTGAAGCTTTCTTT
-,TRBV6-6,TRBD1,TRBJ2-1,CASSGQGGSSYNEQFF,TGTGCCAGCAGCGGACAGGGAGGAAGCTCCTACAATGAGCAGTTCTTC
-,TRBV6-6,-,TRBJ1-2,CASSYSTLSNYGYTF,TGTGCCAGCAGTTACTCCACCTTAAGCAACTATGGCTACACCTTC
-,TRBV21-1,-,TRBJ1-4,CASSKGGLSSTDEKLFF,TGTGCCAGCAGCAAGGGGGGGCTGTCAAGTACTGATGAAAAACTGTTTTTT
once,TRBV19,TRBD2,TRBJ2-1,CASGPGRSSPPQTSGISYNEQFF,TGTGCCAGTGGACCGGGACGCTCAAGCCCTCCCCAGACTAGCGGGATTAGTTACAATGAGCAGTTCTTC
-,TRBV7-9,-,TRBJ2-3,CASSLAGLSTDTQYF,TGTGCCAGCAGCTTAGCTGGGCTCAGCACAGATACGCAGTATTTT
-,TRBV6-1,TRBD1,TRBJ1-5,CASSARQGGAHQPQHF,TGTGCCAGCAGTGCTCGACAGGGAGGGGCGCATCAGCCCCAGCATTTT
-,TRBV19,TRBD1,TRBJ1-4,CASRRTGGNEKLFF,TGTGCCAGTAGGCGGACAGGCGGAAATGAAAAACTGTTTTTT
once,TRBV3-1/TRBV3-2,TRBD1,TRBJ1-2,CASSQGQGDGYTF,TGTGCCAGCAGCCAAGGACAGGGGGATGGCTACACCTTC
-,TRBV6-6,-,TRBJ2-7,CASRGRESLTYEQYF,TGTGCCAGCAGGGGACGCGAATCCCTCACCTACGAGCAGTACTTC
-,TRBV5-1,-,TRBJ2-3,CASSLEAGRDTQYF,TGCGCCAGCAGCTTGGAGGCAGGGCGAGATACGCAGTATTTT
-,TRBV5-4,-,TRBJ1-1,CASSPGIAANTEAFF,TGTGCCAGCAGCCCGGGGATCGCAGCGAACACTGAAGCTTTCTTT
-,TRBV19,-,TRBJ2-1,CASSIGPYNEQFF,TGTGCCAGTAGTATAGGACCCTACAATGAGCAGTTCTTC
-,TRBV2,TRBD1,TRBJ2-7,CASSLGTGPSSYEQYF,TGTGCCAGCAGCCTCGGGACAGGCCCTAGCTCCTACGAGCAGTACTTC
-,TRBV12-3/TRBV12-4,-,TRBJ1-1,CASSVQVTEAFF,TGTGCCAGCAGTGTTCAGGTCACTGAAGCTTTCTTT
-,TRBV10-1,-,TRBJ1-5,CATGSNQPQHF,TGCGCCACGGGAAGCAATCAGCCCCAGCATTTT
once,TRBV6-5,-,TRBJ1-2,CASNPDRQRLYGYTF,TGTGCCAGCAACCCCGACAGGCAAAGGCTCTATGGCTACACCTTC
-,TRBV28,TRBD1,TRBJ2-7,CASSSRDRVHEQYF,TGTGCCAGCAGTTCCCGGGACAGGGTTCACGAGCAGTACTTC
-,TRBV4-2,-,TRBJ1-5,CASSQPGTNQPQHF,TGTGCCAGCAGCCAACCAGGGACCAATCAGCCCCAGCATTTT
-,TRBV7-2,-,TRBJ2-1,CASSFGWDNEQFF,TGTGCCAGCAGCTTTGGGTGGGACAATGAGCAGTTCTTC
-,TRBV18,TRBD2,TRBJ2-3,CASSPPGLAGGRGTQYF,TGTGCCAGCTCACCTCCAGGACTAGCGGGGGGGCGTGGTACGCAGTATTTT
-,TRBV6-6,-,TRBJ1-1,CASRSSGAGTEAFF,TGTGCCAGCAGAAGCTCAGGGGCCGGCACTGAAGCTTTCTTT
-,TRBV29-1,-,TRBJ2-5,CSVLDLTETQYF,TGCAGCGTTTTGGATCTCACAGAGACCCAGTACTTC
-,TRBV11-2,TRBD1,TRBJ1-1,CASSVGDSKNTEAFF,TGTGCCAGCAGCGTAGGGGACAGCAAGAACACTGAAGCTTTCTTT
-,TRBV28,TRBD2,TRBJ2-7,CASQPGTRAYEQYF,TGTGCCAGCCAACCCGGGACTAGGGCCTACGAGCAGTACTTC